The TCR beta chain described here comes from a study of blood T cell repertoires in COVID-19. Background on the study: Sources were T cells, B-cell-depleted T cells, or PBMCs; the material itself was cDNA or gDNA.

Patients of the Seattle cohort, enrolled during active infection, were followed longitudinally. Original methodology: Quantification of nucleated cells was approximated via reference gene primer amplification. Clones were read by immunoSEQ multiplex PCR, and TCRdb kept only the in-frame ones, dropping some. From that table come the V and J calls and clone size; the DNA was used to work out D and trimming. In the table there are about 70,000 clones, about 90% of which are singletons. The CDR3 totals 16 residues. Germline values: CDR1 WSHSY, CDR2 SAAADI. Germline trimming cut 3 bases from V and 5 bases from J; bases unmatched to any gene: 9.

The sequenced sample was peripheral blood. This TCR derives from a man in his forties or fifties with COVID-19, enrolled during active disease. The J gene is TRBJ2-3, the V gene TRBV10-2; 9 nucleotides agree with TRBD2. The CDR3 coding sequence is TGCGCCAGCAGTGAACCACATAGCGGGGGTGTAGATACGCAGTATTTT. Amino acids: CASSEPHSGGVDTQYF.